The 12 T cell receptor beta chains presented below share a single source sample, sequenced in a study of blood T cells in healthy people across ages. A sample-barcoded 5' primer and a J-beta primer mix were used in a second PCR of about 6 to 12 cycles. Each CDR3 protein gets one entry after TCRdb re-called the 5' RACE reads with MiXCR. The sample consists of over 950,000 distinct CDR3 sequences, roughly two fifths of them appearing once. Sequences were obtained from blood. These receptors were obtained from a man younger than 35 in good health.

This chain connects TRBV12-3 or TRBV12-4 to TRBJ2-5, with TRBD2 identical over 8 bases. This CDR3 spans 14 amino acids. V lost 6 bases, J lost 1 base, and 4 bases stayed unmatched. CDR3 loop: CASRSAGGQETQYF. The CDR3 DNA reads TGTGCCAGCAGATCGGCGGGGGGCCAAGAGACCCAGTACTTC.

Many counts were recorded for this clonotype. The chain has TRBV12-3 or TRBV12-4 and TRBJ2-7, with D maybe TRBD1 (6 bases). Trimming pared 4 bases from V and 2 bases from J, leaving 9 bases between. The CDR3 has 13 amino acids. As DNA, the CDR3 is TGTGCCAGCAGTTCCTCAGGGGCCTACGAGCAGTACTTC. Translating it yields CASSSSGAYEQYF.

This clonotype was found a few times. Germline and junction disagree at one end, which may indicate a read error. V gene TRBV29-1 combines with J gene TRBJ2-7; 8 nucleotides match TRBD1. CDR3 length equals 13 residues. CDR1 and CDR2 (germline): SQVTM, ANQGSEA. Here the CDR3 reads CSVEGQGRYEQYF. CDR3 nucleotides: TGTAGCGTTGAAGGACAGGGCCGTTACGAGCAGTACTTC.

This clonotype was counted between two and nine times. The gene calls are TRBV20-1 and TRBJ1-5; TRBD1 might be the D (5 bases). The ends were cut back, 0 bases at V and 7 bases at J, with 16 bases in the middle. There are 15 residues in the CDR3. The V gene's germline CDR1 is DFQATT and CDR2 SNEGSKA (reference sequence). The DNA of the CDR3 is TGCAGTGCTAGAGAGTGGGGCGGCTTCGGCCAGCCCCAGCATTTT. As protein: CSAREWGGFGQPQHF.

V is TRBV12-5 and J is TRBJ2-5, with 11 bases fitting TRBD2. The closer fit of TRBJ2-1 to the DNA end suggests the J call may be wrong. The CDR3 is 16 amino acids. Germline CDR1 LGHNT, CDR2 FRNRAP. Written as DNA, the CDR3 is TGTGCTAGTGGCACCGGGACTAGCGGAAACCAAGAGACCCAGTTCTTC. Protein: CASGTGTSGNQETQFF.

The chain joins TRBV7-2 to TRBJ1-2; possible D gene TRBD1, 6 bases. The germline V gene encodes CDR1 SGHTA and CDR2 FQGNSA. The CDR3 covers 14 residues. V was trimmed by 2 bases and J by 7 bases, leaving 14 bases between them. CDR3 region: CASSLLPQGGGYTF. CDR3 DNA: TGTGCCAGCAGCTTACTCCCACAGGGAGGTGGCTACACCTTC.

This clonotype occurred a few times. The rearrangement uses TRBV27 and TRBJ2-1, with no clear D. The CDR3 contains 12 residues. The germline CDR1 and CDR2 sequences are MNHEY and SMNVEV (reference sequence). V was cut by 4 bases and J by 13 bases, with 14 bases left in between. In nucleotides, the CDR3 is TGTGCCAGCAGTTCCTCTCTGGTAGGTCAGTTCTTC. Translated: CASSSSLVGQFF.

A few counts support this clonotype. The chain employs TRBV3-1 and TRBJ1-4, with 10 bases fitting TRBD1. This CDR3 is 17 amino acids long. CDR1 LGHDT and CDR2 YNNKEL come from the germline V gene (reference sequence). Trimming removed 2 bases from V and 14 bases from J; junction bases left unmatched: 17. CDR3 in amino acids: CASSQTGRQGASSRLFF. CDR3 nucleotide sequence: TGTGCCAGCAGCCAAACGGGCAGACAGGGGGCAAGTTCTAGGCTGTTTTTT.

This clonotype showed up just a few times. This sequence joins TRBV20-1 and TRBJ1-1; D is uncertain. V was pared by 1 base and J by 0 bases, with 12 bases between. The CDR3 is made up of 15 amino acids. Germline CDR1 and CDR2: DFQATT and SNEGSKA (reference sequence). The CDR3 is CSARGPRFMNTEAFF. CDR3 DNA sequence: TGCAGTGCTAGAGGCCCTAGATTCATGAACACTGAAGCTTTCTTT.

A remark on this clonotype: A junction boundary mismatches the germline segment, possibly from a read error. The chain uses TRBV6-5 and TRBJ1-2, with TRBD1 matching over 7 bases. There are 12 residues in the CDR3. The germline CDR1 and CDR2 sequences are MNHEY and SVGAGI. This CDR3 reads CVSTKTGRGYTF. Written as DNA, the CDR3 is TGTGTCAGCACCAAGACAGGGCGAGGCTACACCTTC.

The rearrangement uses TRBV10-3 and TRBJ1-2, with D maybe TRBD1 (5 bases). The CDR3 is 15 amino acids. The germline V gene has CDR1 ENHRY and CDR2 SYGVKD. V was clipped by 0 bases and J by 4 bases, with 12 bases between them. This chain's CDR3 is CAISESGGEVYGYTF. The CDR3 DNA reads as TGTGCCATCAGTGAGTCGGGAGGGGAAGTCTATGGCTACACCTTC.

This chain joins TRBV29-1 and TRBJ2-7, with 8 nucleotides matching TRBD1. Germline loops: CDR1 SQVTM, CDR2 ANQGSEA. With 7 bases clipped from V and 0 bases from J, the junction kept 5 bases outside the gene matches. CDR3 length: 13 residues. CDR3: CSAGQASSYEQYF. In DNA form, the CDR3 reads TGCAGCGCGGGACAGGCGTCCTCCTACGAGCAGTACTTC.